These 10 T cell receptor beta chains were all obtained from the same sample, sequenced in a study of blood T cells in healthy people across ages (dated by TCRdb to between 2014 and 2017). To prepare the library, 5' RACE was applied. Data came from an Illumina HiSeq 2500. The second PCR ran for roughly 7 to 12 cycles and used a J-beta primer mix along with a sample-barcoded 5' primer. TCRdb redid the processing of the public reads, applying fastp at Q25 and MiXCR, and retained in-frame beta chains. Entries are consolidated by CDR3 protein sequence, retaining the most common genes and DNA. The sample table contains under 2,000,000 distinct CDR3 sequences; only one count was recorded for around 50% of them. The ten largest clones represent approximately 2% of the sample. The sample was blood. The receptor source for this set is a woman aged 40 to 49 in good health.

Concerning this clonotype: The junction does not match germline at one end; this may be a read error. The chain carries TRBV6-2 or TRBV6-3 and TRBJ1-5; no reliable D call. Germline CDR1 and CDR2: MNHEY and SVGEGT. CDR3 size: 14 residues. CDR3 loop: CANSYDPGYQPQHF. CDR3 DNA sequence: TGTGCCAACAGTTACGATCCAGGATACCAGCCCCAGCATTTT.

This chain joins TRBV6-1 and TRBJ2-1; TRBD1 matches 10 bases. The J segment lost 0 bases and the V segment lost 6 bases, leaving 17 bases of the junction unmatched. Germline V lookup: CDR1 MNHNS, CDR2 SASEGT. The length of the CDR3 is 20 residues. CDR3 protein: CASSATTPGQGSISYNEQFF. The CDR3 region has the DNA TGTGCCAGCAGCGCTACCACACCGGGACAGGGGTCCATCTCCTACAATGAGCAGTTCTTC.

The chain couples TRBV20-1 to TRBJ2-1, with D tentatively TRBD1 or TRBD2 (6 bases each). The germline V gene has CDR1 DFQATT and CDR2 SNEGSKA (reference sequence). V lost 3 bases and J 9 bases, leaving 12 bases between the germline ends. The CDR3 spans 12 residues. In nucleotides, the CDR3 is TGCAGTGCTAGGATGCGGGACATTGAGCAGTTCTTC. The encoded protein is CSARMRDIEQFF.

With regard to this clonotype: Mismatch with germline at one junction end may stem from a read error. The chain carries TRBV18 and TRBJ1-6; D is uncertain. CDR3 length: 17 residues. The germline gives CDR1 KGHSH, CDR2 LQKENI. The CDR3 sequence: CASSLSRSSSYNSSLHF. The CDR3, as DNA: TGTGCCAGCTCCCTATCCCGATCCAGCTCCTATAATTCATCCCTCCACTTT.

This clonotype came up a few times. The chain links TRBV15 to TRBJ1-2, with TRBD1 matching 7 bases. The CDR3 covers 16 residues. Germline CDR1 is LNHNV and CDR2 is YYDKDF (reference sequence). The J segment lost 2 bases and the V segment lost 4 bases, leaving 10 bases of the junction unmatched. The CDR3 region has the DNA TGTGCCACCAGCATAGGCGGGACAGCTCGAAACTATGGCTACACCTTC. It translates to CATSIGGTARNYGYTF.

The genes are TRBV3-1 and TRBJ2-1; D is ambiguous. The CDR3 totals 13 residues. With 2 bases removed from V and 6 bases from J, the gap between germline ends came to 8 bases. Germline V gives CDR1 LGHDT, CDR2 YNNKEL (reference sequence). The CDR3 DNA is TGTGCCAGCAGCCAAAACCAAGCCAATGAGCAGTTCTTC. Its translation is CASSQNQANEQFF.

The chain carries TRBV5-1 and TRBJ2-7; 9 bases line up with TRBD1. The CDR3 has 13 amino acids. V was clipped by 5 bases and J by 5 bases; unmatched bases: 5. Per the germline V gene, CDR1 is SGHRS and CDR2 is YFSETQ. This CDR3 reads CASSRTGVDEQYF. In nucleotides, the CDR3 is TGCGCCAGCAGTCGGACAGGGGTGGACGAGCAGTACTTC.

The V call is TRBV7-2, the J call TRBJ2-2; the match to TRBD2 covers 11 bases. V dropped 10 bases and J dropped 4; count of bases not matched to a gene: 8. The germline CDR1 and CDR2 sequences are SGHTA and FQGNSA. CDR3 length: 15 residues. CDR3: CATQRLAGFTGELFF. CDR3 in DNA: TGTGCCACCCAGAGACTAGCGGGGTTCACCGGGGAGCTGTTTTTT.

V and J are TRBV6-5 and TRBJ2-7, with TRBD1 matching 8 bases. V gave up 7 bases and J gave up 2 bases; unmatched junction bases: 1. The CDR3 is made up of 12 amino acids. CDR1 MNHEY and CDR2 SVGAGI come from the germline V gene. CDR3 amino acids: CASKDRAYEQYF. CDR3 nucleotides: TGTGCCAGCAAGGACAGGGCCTACGAGCAGTACTTC.

The chain couples TRBV27 to TRBJ2-3; maybe TRBD1 (6 bases). V lost 10 bases and J lost 5, with 16 bases in between. Germline CDR1 MNHEY, CDR2 SMNVEV (reference sequence). The CDR3 contains 13 residues. The CDR3 protein is CANISLGGDTQYF. In DNA, the CDR3 is TGTGCCAACATAAGTTTAGGGGGAGATACGCAGTATTTT.